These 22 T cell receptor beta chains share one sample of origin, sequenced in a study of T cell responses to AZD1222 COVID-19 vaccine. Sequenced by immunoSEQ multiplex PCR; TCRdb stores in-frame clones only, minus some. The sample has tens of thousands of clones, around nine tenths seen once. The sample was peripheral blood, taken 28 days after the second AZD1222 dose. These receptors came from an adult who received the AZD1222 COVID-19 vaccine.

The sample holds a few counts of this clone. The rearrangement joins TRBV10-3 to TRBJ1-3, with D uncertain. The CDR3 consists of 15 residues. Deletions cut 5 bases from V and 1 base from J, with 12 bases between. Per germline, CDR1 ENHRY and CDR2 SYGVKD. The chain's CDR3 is CAISTSGESGNTIYF. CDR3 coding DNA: TGTGCCATCAGTACATCCGGGGAGTCTGGAAACACCATATATTTT.

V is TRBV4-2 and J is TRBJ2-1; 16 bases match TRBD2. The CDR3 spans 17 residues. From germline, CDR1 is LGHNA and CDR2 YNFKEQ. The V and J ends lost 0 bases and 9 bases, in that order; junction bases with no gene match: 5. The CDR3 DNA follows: TGTGCCAGCAGCCAAGAAGGGACTAGCGGGGGGGCAGGTGAGCAGTTCTTC. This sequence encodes CASSQEGTSGGAGEQFF.

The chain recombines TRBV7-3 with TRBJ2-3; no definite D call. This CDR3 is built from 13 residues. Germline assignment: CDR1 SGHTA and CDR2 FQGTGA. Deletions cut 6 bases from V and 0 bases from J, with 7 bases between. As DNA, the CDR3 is TGTGCCAGCAGTCCAGAGAGCACAGATACGCAGTATTTT. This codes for CASSPESTDTQYF.

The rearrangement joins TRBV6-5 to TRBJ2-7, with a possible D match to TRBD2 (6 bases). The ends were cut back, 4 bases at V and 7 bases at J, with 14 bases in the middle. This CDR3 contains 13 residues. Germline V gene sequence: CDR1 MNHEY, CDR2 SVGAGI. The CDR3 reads CASSWDSRGEQYF. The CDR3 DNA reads TGTGCCAGCAGTTGGGACTCACGAGGGGAGCAGTACTTC.

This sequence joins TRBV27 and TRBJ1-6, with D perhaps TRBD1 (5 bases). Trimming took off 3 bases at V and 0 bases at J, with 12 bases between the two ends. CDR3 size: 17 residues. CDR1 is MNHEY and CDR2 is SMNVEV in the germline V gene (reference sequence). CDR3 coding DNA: TGTGCCAGCAGTTTTACGGGGGGGAGCTCCTATAATTCACCCCTCCACTTT. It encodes CASSFTGGSSYNSPLHF.

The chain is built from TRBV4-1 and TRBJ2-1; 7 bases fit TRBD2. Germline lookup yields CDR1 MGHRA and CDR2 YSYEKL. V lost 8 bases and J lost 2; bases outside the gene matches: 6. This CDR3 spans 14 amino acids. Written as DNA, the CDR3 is TGCGCCAGCTCGCCCGGGACTACCTACAATGAGCAGTTCTTC. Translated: CASSPGTTYNEQFF.

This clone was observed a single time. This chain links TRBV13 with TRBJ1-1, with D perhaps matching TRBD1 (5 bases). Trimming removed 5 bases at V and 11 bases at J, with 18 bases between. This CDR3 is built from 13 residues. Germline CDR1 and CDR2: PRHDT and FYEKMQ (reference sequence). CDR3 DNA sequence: TGTGCCAGCAGCCCGCGCGGGACCCGAACGGCTTTCTTT. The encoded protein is CASSPRGTRTAFF.

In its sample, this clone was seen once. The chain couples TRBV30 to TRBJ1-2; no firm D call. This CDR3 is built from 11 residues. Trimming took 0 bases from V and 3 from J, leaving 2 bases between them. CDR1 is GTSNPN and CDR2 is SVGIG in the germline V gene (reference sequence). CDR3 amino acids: CAWSVYYGYTF. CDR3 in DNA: TGTGCCTGGAGTGTATACTATGGCTACACCTTC.

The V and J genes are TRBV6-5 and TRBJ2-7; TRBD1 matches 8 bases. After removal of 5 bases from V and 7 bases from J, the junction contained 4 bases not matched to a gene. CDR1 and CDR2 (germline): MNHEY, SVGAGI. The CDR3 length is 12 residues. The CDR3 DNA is TGTGCCAGCAGTACAGGGGGGCGGGAGCAGTACTTC. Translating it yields CASSTGGREQYF.

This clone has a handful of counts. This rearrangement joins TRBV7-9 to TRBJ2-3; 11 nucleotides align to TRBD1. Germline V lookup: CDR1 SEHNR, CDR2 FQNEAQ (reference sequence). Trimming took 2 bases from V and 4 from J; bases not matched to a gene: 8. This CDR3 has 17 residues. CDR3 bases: TGTGCCAGCAGCTTAAATCTAGGACAGGGGGCTTCAGATACGCAGTATTTT. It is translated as CASSLNLGQGASDTQYF.

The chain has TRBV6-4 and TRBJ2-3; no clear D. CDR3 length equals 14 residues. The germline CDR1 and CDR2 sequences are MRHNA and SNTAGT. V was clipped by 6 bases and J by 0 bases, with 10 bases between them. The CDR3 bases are TGTGCCAGCAGGAGCCTGTATAGCACAGATACGCAGTATTTT. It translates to CASRSLYSTDTQYF.

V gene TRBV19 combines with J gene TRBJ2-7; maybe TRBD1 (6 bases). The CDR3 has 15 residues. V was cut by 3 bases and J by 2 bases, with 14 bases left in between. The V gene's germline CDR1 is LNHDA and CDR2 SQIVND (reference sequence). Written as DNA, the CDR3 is TGTGCCAGTAGTATGTCCCAGGGGTTTGCCTACGAGCAGTACTTC. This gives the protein CASSMSQGFAYEQYF.

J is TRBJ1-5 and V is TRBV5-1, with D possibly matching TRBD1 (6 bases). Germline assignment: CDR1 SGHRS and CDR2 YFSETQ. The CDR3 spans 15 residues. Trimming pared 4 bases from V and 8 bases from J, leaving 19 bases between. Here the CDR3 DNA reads TGCGCCAGCAGCGAAAGAGGGGGAGGGGAAGAGCCCCAGCATTTT. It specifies CASSERGGGEEPQHF.

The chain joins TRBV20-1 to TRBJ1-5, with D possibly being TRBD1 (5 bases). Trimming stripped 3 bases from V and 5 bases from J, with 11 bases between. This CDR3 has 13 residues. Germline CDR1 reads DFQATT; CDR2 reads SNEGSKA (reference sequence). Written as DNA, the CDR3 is TGCAGTGCTAGTGAGGACAATTATCAGCCCCAGCATTTT. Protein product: CSASEDNYQPQHF.

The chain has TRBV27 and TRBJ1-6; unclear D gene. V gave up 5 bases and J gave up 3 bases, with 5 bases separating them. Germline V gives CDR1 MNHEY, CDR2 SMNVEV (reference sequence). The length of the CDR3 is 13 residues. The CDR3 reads CASSSFYNSPLHF. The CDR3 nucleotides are TGTGCCAGCAGTAGTTTCTATAATTCACCCCTCCACTTT.

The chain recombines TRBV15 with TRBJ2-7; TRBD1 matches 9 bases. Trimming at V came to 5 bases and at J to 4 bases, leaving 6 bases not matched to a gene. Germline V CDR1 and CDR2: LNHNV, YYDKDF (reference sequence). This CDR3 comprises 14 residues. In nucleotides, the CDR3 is TGTGCCACCAGCCGAAACAGGGGGCTGTACGAGCAGTACTTC. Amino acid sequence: CATSRNRGLYEQYF.

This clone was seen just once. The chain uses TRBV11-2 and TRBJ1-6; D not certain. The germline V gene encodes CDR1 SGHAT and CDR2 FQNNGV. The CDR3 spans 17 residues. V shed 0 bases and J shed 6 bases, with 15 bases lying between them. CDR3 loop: CASSLDPRPSSNSPLHF. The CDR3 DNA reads TGTGCCAGCAGCTTAGACCCTCGTCCATCGTCTAATTCACCCCTCCACTTT.

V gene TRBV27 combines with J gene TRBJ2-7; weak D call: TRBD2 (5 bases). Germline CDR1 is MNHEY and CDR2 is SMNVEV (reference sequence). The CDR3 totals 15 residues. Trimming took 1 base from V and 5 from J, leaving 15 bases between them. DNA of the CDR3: TGTGCCAGCAGTTTATTGGCCGGGGTTAAGCACGAGCAGTACTTC. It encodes CASSLLAGVKHEQYF.

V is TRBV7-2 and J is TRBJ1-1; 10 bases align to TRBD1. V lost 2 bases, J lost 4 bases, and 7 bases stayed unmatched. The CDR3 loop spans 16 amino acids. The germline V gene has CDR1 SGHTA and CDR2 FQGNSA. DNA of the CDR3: TGTGCCAGCAGCTTATCGGGACAGGGGTTAACCACTGAAGCTTTCTTT. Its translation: CASSLSGQGLTTEAFF.

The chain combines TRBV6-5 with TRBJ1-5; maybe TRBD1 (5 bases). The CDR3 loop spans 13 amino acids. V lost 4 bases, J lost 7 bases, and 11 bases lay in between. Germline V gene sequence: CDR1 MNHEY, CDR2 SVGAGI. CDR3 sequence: CASSSGLWQPQHF. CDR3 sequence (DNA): TGTGCCAGCAGTTCGGGGCTGTGGCAGCCCCAGCATTTT.

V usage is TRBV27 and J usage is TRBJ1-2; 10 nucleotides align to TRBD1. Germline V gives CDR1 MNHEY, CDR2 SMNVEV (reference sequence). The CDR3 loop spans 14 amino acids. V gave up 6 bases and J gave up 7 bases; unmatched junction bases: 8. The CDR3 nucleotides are TGTGCCAGCAGGGGGACAGGGGCCGCGGGTGGCTACACCTTC. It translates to CASRGTGAAGGYTF.

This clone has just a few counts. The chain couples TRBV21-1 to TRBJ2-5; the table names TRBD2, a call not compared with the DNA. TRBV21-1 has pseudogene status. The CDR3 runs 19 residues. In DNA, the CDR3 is TGTGCCAGCAGCAAAGGGTTTAGACCTGGGACTAGCAGCCAAGAGACCCAGTACTTC. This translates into CASSKGFRPGTSSQETQYF.